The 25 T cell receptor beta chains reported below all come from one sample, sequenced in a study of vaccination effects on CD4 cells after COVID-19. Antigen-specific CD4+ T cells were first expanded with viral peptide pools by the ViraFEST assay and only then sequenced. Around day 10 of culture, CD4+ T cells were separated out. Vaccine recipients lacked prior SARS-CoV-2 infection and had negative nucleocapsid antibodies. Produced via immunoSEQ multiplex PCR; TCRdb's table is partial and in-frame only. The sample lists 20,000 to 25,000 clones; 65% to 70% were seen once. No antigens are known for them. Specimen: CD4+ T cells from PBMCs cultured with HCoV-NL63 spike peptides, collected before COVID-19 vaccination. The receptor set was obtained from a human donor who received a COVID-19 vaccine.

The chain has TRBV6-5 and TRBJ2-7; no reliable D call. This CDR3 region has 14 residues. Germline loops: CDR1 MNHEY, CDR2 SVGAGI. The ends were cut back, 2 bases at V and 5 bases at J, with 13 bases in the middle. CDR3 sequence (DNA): TGTGCCAGCAGTTACAAAACCCCCCGGGACGAGCAGTACTTC. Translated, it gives CASSYKTPRDEQYF.

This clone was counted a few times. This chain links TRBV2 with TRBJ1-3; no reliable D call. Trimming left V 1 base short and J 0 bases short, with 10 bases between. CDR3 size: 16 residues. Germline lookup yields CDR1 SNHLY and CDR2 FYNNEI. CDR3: CASSEGPSLSGNTIYF. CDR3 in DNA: TGTGCCAGCAGTGAAGGACCGTCCCTCTCTGGAAACACCATATATTTT.

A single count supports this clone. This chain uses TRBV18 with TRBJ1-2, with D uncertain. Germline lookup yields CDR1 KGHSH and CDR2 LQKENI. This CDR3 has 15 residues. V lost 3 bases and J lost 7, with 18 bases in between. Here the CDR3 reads CASSPTHGGPSGYTF. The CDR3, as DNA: TGTGCCAGCTCACCGACCCACGGCGGACCAAGTGGCTACACCTTC.

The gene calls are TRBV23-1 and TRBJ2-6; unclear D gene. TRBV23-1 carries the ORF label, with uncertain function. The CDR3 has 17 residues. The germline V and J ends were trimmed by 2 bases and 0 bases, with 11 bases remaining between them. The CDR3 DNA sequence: TGCGCCAGCAGTCAAATCCGACATATCTCTGGGGCCAACGTCCTGACTTTC. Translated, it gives CASSQIRHISGANVLTF.

CDR3 DNA sequence: TGTGCCAGCAGCCCCCCCGGGACTAGCGGGGGGGCCACCTACGAGCAGTACTTC. This codes for CASSPPGTSGGATYEQYF. The chain carries TRBV9 and TRBJ2-7, with 16 bases matching TRBD2. The CDR3 runs 18 residues. Germline CDR1 reads SGDLS; CDR2 reads YYNGEE. The V segment lost 4 bases and the J segment 2 bases; nucleotides outside the gene matches: 9.

The CDR3 DNA is TGCGCCAGCAGCCAAGAGAGCTGGCAGGGGATTGGAAACACCATATATTTT. Protein: CASSQESWQGIGNTIYF. The gene calls are TRBV4-1 and TRBJ1-3; perhaps TRBD1 as D (6 bases). V gave up 0 bases and J gave up 3 bases, with 15 bases separating them. The CDR3 is made up of 17 amino acids. Germline assignment: CDR1 MGHRA and CDR2 YSYEKL.

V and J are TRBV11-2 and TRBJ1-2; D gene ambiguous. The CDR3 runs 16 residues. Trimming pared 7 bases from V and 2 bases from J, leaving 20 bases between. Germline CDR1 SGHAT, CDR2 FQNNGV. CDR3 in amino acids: CASTELGSIPNYGYTF. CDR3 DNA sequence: TGTGCCAGCACTGAACTAGGCTCGATTCCAAACTATGGCTACACCTTC.

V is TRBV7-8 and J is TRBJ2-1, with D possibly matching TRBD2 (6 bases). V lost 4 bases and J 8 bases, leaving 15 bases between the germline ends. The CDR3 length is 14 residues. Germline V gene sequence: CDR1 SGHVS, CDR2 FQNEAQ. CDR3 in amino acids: CASSSPSSADEQFF. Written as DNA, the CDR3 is TGTGCCAGCAGCTCTCCCTCTAGCGCCGATGAGCAGTTCTTC.

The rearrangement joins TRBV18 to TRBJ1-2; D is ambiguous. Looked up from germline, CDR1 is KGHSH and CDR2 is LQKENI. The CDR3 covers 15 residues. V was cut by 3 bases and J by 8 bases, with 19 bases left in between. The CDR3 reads CASSPPRVRELGYTF. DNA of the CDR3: TGTGCCAGCTCACCGCCCCGGGTCCGGGAGCTCGGCTACACCTTC.

CDR3 sequence (DNA): TGTGCCAGCAGCTCCGCGACAGGGAGCTATGGCTACACCTTC. Encoded protein: CASSSATGSYGYTF. J is TRBJ1-2 and V is TRBV5-4, with 7 bases identical to TRBD1. The CDR3 sequence is 14 residues long. Looked up from germline, CDR1 is SGHNT and CDR2 is YYREEE (reference sequence). V was pared by 3 bases and J by 4 bases, with 6 bases of the junction left unmatched.

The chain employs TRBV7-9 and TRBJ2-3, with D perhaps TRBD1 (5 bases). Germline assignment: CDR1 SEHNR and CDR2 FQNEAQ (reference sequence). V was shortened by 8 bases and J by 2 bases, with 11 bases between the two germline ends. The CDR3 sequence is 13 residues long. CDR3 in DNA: TGTGCCAGCGAAGGGGAACTCACAGATACGCAGTATTTT. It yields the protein CASEGELTDTQYF.

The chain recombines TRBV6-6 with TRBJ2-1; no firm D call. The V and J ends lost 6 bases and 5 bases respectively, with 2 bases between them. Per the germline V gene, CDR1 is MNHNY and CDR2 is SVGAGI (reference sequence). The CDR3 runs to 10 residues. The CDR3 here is CASRDNEQFF. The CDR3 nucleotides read TGTGCCAGCAGAGACAATGAGCAGTTCTTC.

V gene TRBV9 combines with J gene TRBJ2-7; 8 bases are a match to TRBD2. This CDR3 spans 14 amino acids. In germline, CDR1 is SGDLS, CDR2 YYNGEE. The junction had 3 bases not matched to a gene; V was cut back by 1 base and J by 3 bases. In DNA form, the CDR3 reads TGTGCCAGCAGCGTATTAGGGACTAGCTACGAGCAGTACTTC. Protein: CASSVLGTSYEQYF.

The DNA of the CDR3 is TGTGCCAGCAGCCAGCCGGGACAGGGGAGGGGGGATACGCAGTATTTT. It is translated as CASSQPGQGRGDTQYF. The chain employs TRBV11-2 and TRBJ2-3, with TRBD1 matching 10 bases. The CDR3 runs to 16 residues. V lost 5 bases, J lost 6 bases, and 11 bases stayed unmatched. Germline values: CDR1 SGHAT, CDR2 FQNNGV.

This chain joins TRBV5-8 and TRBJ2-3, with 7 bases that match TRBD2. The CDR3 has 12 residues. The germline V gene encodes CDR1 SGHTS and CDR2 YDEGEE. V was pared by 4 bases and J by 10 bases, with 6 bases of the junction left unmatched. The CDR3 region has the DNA TGTGCCAGCAGCCCAGGACTAGGTGCGCAGTATTTT. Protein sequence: CASSPGLGAQYF.

The CDR3 DNA reads as TGTGCCAGTGGCTCCGGGGGGAACACCTACGAGCAGTACTTC. It encodes CASGSGGNTYEQYF. The gene calls are TRBV6-5 and TRBJ2-7, with TRBD2 matching 7 bases. The CDR3 consists of 14 residues. Unmatched junction bases numbered 10, after V lost 9 bases and J lost 2 bases. Germline V gene data show CDR1 as MNHEY and CDR2 as SVGAGI.

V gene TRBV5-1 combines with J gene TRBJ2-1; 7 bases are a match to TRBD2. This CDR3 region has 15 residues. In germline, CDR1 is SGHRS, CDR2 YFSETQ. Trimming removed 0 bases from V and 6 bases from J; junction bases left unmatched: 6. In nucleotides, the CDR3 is TGCGCCAGCAGCTTGGGGGCGGGGGAGGTCAATGAGCAGTTCTTC. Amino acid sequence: CASSLGAGEVNEQFF. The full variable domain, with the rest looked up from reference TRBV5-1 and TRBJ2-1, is KAGVTQTPRYLIKTRGQQVTLSCSPISGHRSVSWYQQTPGQGLQFLFEYFSETQRNKGNFPGRFSGRQFSNSRSEMNVSTLELGDSALYLCASSLGAGEVNEQFFGPGTRLTVL.

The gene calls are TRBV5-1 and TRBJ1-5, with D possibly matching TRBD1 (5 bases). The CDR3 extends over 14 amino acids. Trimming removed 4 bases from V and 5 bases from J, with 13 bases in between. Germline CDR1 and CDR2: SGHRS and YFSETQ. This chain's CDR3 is CASSPGRGDQPQHF. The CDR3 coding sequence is TGCGCCAGCAGCCCCGGTCGGGGCGATCAGCCCCAGCATTTT.

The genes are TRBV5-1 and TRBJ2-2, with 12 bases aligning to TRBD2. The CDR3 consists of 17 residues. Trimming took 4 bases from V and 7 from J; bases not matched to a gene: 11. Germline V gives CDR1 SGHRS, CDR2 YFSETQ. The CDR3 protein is CASSLTPGLAGLGELFF. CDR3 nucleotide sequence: TGCGCCAGCAGCCTAACACCCGGACTAGCGGGACTCGGGGAGCTGTTTTTT.

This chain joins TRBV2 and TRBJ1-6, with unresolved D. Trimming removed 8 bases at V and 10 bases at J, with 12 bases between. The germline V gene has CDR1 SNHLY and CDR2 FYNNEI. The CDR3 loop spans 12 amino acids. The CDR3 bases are TGTGCCAGCTTCGAGGGCCGATCACCCCTCCACTTT. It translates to CASFEGRSPLHF.

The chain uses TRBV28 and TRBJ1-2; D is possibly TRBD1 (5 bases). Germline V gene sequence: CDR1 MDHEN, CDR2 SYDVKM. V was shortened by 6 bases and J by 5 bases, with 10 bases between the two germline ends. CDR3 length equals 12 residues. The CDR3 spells CASRQQDYGYTF. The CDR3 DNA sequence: TGTGCCAGCAGGCAACAGGATTATGGCTACACCTTC.

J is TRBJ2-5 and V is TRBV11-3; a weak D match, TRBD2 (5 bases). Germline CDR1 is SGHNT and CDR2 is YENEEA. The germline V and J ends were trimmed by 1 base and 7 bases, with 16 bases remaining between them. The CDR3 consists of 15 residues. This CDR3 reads CASSLGSVSGVTQYF. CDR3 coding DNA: TGTGCCAGCAGCTTAGGAAGCGTCAGCGGCGTGACCCAGTACTTC.

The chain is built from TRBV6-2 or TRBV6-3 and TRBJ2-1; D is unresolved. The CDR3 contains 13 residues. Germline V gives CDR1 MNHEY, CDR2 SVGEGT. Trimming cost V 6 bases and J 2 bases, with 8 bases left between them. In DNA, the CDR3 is TGTGCCAGCAGCTCTGACACCTACAATGAGCAGTTCTTC. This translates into CASSSDTYNEQFF.

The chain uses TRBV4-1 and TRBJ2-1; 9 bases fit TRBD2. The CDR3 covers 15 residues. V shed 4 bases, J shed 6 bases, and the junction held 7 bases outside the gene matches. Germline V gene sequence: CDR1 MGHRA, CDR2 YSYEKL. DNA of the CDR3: TGCGCCAGCAGCCCTATGGGACTAGCCATCAATGAGCAGTTCTTC. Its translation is CASSPMGLAINEQFF.

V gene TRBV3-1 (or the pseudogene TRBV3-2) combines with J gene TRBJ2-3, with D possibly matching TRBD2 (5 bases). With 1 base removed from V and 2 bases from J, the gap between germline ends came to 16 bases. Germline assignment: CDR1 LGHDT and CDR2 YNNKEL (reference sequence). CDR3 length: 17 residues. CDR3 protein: CASSQGRRADFTDTQYF. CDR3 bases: TGTGCCAGCAGCCAAGGCCGCCGAGCGGACTTCACAGATACGCAGTATTTT.